The entry that follows covers one T cell receptor (beta chain) sequence. This clonotype came up many times. This receptor's antigen is unknown. No base-level quality is on record; no much larger clone is a single base apart. The TCR beta CDR3 regions were amplified from the RNA transcripts. A first-round RT-PCR of the TCR CDR3 used the HTBI primer set with the Qiagen OneStep RT-PCR kit. The libraries were constructed in a second round of multiplex PCR and then size-selected and purified. Paired-end sequencing of the libraries was performed with 100 bp reads on an Illumina HiSeq2000. Processing in the source paper ran as follows. SOAPnuke was used to process the raw data, with reads discarded if the reads contained adapters or uncalled bases, had a mean Phred below 15, or lacked an exact constant-primer or identifier match. COPE v1.2.5 was used to merge high-quality paired reads, and clonotypes were defined as unique nucleotide sequences. MiTCR v1.1 was used to align the clonotypes against IMGT TRBV, TRBD and TRBJ reference segments. Only V-J combinations with frequency above 0.0001, covering about 99% of repertoires, were analysed. A TCS score was defined as the ratio between F50 (clonal expansion) and ExV (chaos), using BLOSUM62-based TCRdist between CDR3 peptides within each V-J. Welch's t-statistics and random forest reduced around 520 V-J features to 13, which were used in a naive Bayes classifier (R e1071). The raw public data were reprocessed by TCRdb itself: fastp quality trimming at Q25, MiXCR clonotype calling, in-frame beta chains only. CDR3 protein sequences are deduplicated, and each keeps its most common genes and DNA. It is TCRdb's table, rather than the study itself, that gives the V and J calls and clone size. In all, the sample holds roughly 300,000 distinct CDR3 sequences, and about 15% of those were seen once. In total, the top ten clones hold about 26% of the sample.

A patient counted as having stable Graves' hyperthyroidism if no progression to ophthalmopathy occurred over 18 months of follow-up. The hyperthyroidism patients were between 18 and 65 years old and newly diagnosed, with a disease duration of less than 2 months. The study excluded patients with uncontrolled infections, other autoimmune diseases, pregnancy or lactation. Diagnoses were established on the basis of clinical symptoms, serum thyroxine and TRAb, thyroid ultrasound, and orbital computed tomography. PBMCs were separated from roughly 10 ml of fresh peripheral blood using Ficoll-Paque density gradient centrifugation. Trizol reagent was used to extract total RNA, and RNA quality was then checked on an Agilent 2100 Bioanalyzer. From the cysteine up to the phenylalanine, the CDR3 has a length of 14 residues. The DNA shown is the 42-base CDR3, in frame from base 1. Ends trimmed: V by 3 bases, J by 3 bases; bases unmatched to a gene: 2.

This record belongs to a study of T cells in Graves' hyperthyroidism and ophthalmopathy (dated by TCRdb to the late 2010s). Looking at the study overall: Peripheral blood samples were taken at the time of initial diagnosis, prior to any treatment. A discovery cohort of about 100 patients, 43 with Graves' ophthalmopathy and 57 with stable Graves' hyperthyroidism, was used to find distinguishing TCR V-J signatures. Prospective prediction of ophthalmopathy was tested in an independent validation cohort of 18 hyperthyroidism patients and 17 patients who later progressed to ophthalmopathy. The approximately 100 discovery patients were divided at random into training and test sets in a 7:3 ratio. In addition, the study compared T-cell repertoires in thyroid tissue and in blood from roughly 6 Graves' hyperthyroidism patients. Once sampling was done, hyperthyroidism patients were given methimazole at a starting dose of 30 mg daily, whereas ophthalmopathy patients were given high-dose intravenous methylprednisolone. The paper reports TCR Vbeta CDR3 sequencing of 135 peripheral blood samples: around 41 ophthalmopathy, over 70 hyperthyroidism and approximately 17 progressor patients. Study-level results and caveats: Ophthalmopathy was separated from stable hyperthyroidism by a 13 V-J signature model, with approximately 89% sensitivity and about 81% specificity obtained in cross-validation and 80%/75% obtained in testing. Most expanded thyroid clonotypes (frequency above 0.001) were also detected in blood, suggesting blood repertoires may reflect thyroid immune responses. In validation, the model predicted progression to ophthalmopathy a median of around 6.5 months before onset, with about 71% sensitivity and roughly 72% specificity. Sample size was not statistically predetermined, and investigators were not blinded to group allocation.

The clonotype originates from a woman between 25 and 40 years old with Graves' hyperthyroidism. The rearrangement combines TRBV12-3 or TRBV12-4 with TRBJ2-7; TRBD1 fits 10 bases in the junction. The sequencing input was blood. The DNA is TGTGCCAGCAGTTTCGGGGACAGGGGCTACGAGCAGTACTTC. It is translated as CASSFGDRGYEQYF.